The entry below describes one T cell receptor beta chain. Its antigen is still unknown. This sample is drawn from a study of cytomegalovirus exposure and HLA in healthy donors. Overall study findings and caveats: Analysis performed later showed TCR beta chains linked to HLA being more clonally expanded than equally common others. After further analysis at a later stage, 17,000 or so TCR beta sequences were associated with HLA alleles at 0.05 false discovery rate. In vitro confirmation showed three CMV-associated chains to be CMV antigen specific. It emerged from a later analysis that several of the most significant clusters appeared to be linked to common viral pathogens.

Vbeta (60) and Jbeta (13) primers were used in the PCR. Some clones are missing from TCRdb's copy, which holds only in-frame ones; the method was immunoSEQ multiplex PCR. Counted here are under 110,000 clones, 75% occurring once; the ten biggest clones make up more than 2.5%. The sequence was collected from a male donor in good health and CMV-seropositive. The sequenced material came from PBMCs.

The CDR3 loop is CASTGVAGGLNEQFF. The CDR3 DNA is TGCGCCAGCACAGGAGTAGCGGGGGGGTTGAATGAGCAGTTCTTC. The gene calls are TRBV5-1 and TRBJ2-1, with 11 bases matching TRBD2. CDR3 length: 15 residues. The germline V gene has CDR1 SGHRS and CDR2 YFSETQ. V lost 6 bases and J lost 7; bases outside the gene matches: 9.